This T cell receptor (beta chain) was observed in a study of identical twins. Regarding the study as a whole: In drawing conclusions, the study used cross-sectional statistical analysis and did not follow the same donors.

Unique molecular identifiers were in the cDNA, with template-switch universal primer binding. Each CDR3 protein gets one entry after TCRdb re-called the 5' RACE reads with MiXCR. The sample contains some 320,000 distinct CDR3 sequences, 9% to 15% of which appear only once. The CDR3 loop spans 15 amino acids. Trimming stripped 3 bases from V and 0 bases from J, with 12 bases between. The germline CDR1 and CDR2 sequences are MGHRA and YSYEKL. Donors were all healthy Caucasians. Concerning this clonotype itself: Its antigen remains unidentified.

Another study also made use of these data, one on yellow fever vaccine responses in identical twins. That investigation notes: Twins' T cell vaccine responses reportedly looked partly convergent, partly personalized.

The sequence was obtained from a young woman in good health. The rearrangement links TRBV4-1 to TRBJ2-7; a possible D gene is TRBD2 (5 bases). Sequencing was carried out using CD8+ T cells sorted from blood. The DNA of the CDR3 is TGCGCCAGCAGCCATGCCGCCGAGGGCTCCTACGAGCAGTACTTC. Translated: CASSHAAEGSYEQYF.